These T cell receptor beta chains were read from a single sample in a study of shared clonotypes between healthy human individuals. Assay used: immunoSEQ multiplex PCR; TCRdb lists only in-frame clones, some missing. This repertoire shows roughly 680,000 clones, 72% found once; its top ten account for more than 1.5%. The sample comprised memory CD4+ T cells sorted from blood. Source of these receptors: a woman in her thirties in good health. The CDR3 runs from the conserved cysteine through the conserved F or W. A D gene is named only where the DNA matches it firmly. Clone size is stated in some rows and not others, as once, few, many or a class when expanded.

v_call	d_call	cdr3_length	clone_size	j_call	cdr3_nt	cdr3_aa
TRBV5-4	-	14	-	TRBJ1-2	TGTGCCAGCAGCTTGGTGGGCGGAGAGACTGGCTACACCTTC	CASSLVGGETGYTF
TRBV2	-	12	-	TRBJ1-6	TGTGCCAGCAGTGCGCTGCATTCACCCCTCCACTTT	CASSALHSPLHF
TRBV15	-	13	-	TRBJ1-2	TGTGCCACCAGCAAGGGGCAGGGTTTTGGCTACACCTTC	CATSKGQGFGYTF
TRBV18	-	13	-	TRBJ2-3	TGTGCCAGCTCAGCCCCCTCCGCGGATACGCAGTATTTT	CASSAPSADTQYF
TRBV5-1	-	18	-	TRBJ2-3	TGCGCCAGCAGCTTGGCCAGTAGCGAGCGGTCCTTCACAGATACGCAGTATTTT	CASSLASSERSFTDTQYF
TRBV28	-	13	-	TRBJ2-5	TGTGCCAGCAGACCGGACTTTAAAGAGACCCAGTACTTC	CASRPDFKETQYF
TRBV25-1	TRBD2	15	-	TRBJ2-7	TGTGCCAGCAGTGAGGGACTAGCGGGAGACTACGAGCAGTACTTC	CASSEGLAGDYEQYF
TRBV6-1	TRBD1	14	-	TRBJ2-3	TGTGCCAGCCCCGCTGGGACAGCGACAGATACGCAGTATTTT	CASPAGTATDTQYF
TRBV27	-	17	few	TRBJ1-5	TGTGCCAGCAGTTTATATGGGGGTCGCCTGGTTCGGAAGCCCCAGCATTTT	CASSLYGGRLVRKPQHF
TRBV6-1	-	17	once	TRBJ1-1	TGTGCCAGCAGCGAATCCCCCACCGGCGGGGTGTACACTGAAGCTTTCTTT	CASSESPTGGVYTEAFF
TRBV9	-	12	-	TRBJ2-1	TGTGCCAGCAGCGACATCCGCAATGAGCAGTTCTTC	CASSDIRNEQFF
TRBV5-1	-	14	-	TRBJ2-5	TGCGCCAGCAGCGGAGGACATTCCGGGGAGACCCAGTACTTC	CASSGGHSGETQYF
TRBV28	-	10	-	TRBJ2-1	TGTGCCAGCAGTAACAATGAGCAGTTCTTC	CASSNNEQFF
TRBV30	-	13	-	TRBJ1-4	TGTGCCTGGAGTACCCCAGCAGGTGAAAAACTGTTTTTT	CAWSTPAGEKLFF
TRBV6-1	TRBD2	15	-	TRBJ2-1	TGTGCCAGCAGTGATCACCGGGACTACTCTAATGAGCAGTTCTTC	CASSDHRDYSNEQFF
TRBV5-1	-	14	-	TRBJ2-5	TGCGCCAGCAGCATACCTCCGGGGCAAGAGACCCAGTACTTC	CASSIPPGQETQYF